Below, 21 T cell receptor beta chains from the same sample are listed, as sequenced in a study of CD8 T cells in Susac syndrome. With random hexamers, about 0.45 to 1 ug RNA was reverse transcribed. TCRdb processed the immunoSEQ multiplex PCR reads anew with MiXCR; each CDR3 protein has one entry. This table has about 120,000 distinct CDR3 sequences, around 93% appearing once. The sample was CD8+ T cells from PBMCs. The source of these receptors is a human donor in good health.

The chain uses TRBV9 and TRBJ2-4; D possibly corresponds to TRBD2 (6 bases). The CDR3 consists of 14 residues. Germline CDR1 is SGDLS and CDR2 is YYNGEE. Trimming removed 0 bases at V and 6 bases at J, with 10 bases between. CDR3 DNA sequence: TGTGCCAGCAGCGTAGCGGGAGACAGAAACATTCAGTACTTC. Amino acid sequence: CASSVAGDRNIQYF.

In its sample, this clonotype was seen once. The chain joins TRBV29-1 to TRBJ2-1; maybe TRBD2 (6 bases). V dropped 7 bases and J dropped 10 bases, with 8 bases sitting between them. The CDR3 is made up of 9 amino acids. Germline loops: CDR1 SQVTM, CDR2 ANQGSEA. The CDR3 nucleotides are TGCAGCGGGGGGGACGAGCAGTTCTTC. Translating it yields CSGGDEQFF.

The V and J genes are TRBV11-2 and TRBJ2-4, with 12 bases identical to TRBD2. There are 15 residues in the CDR3. V lost 1 base, J lost 13 bases, and 8 bases stayed unmatched. Germline CDR1 is SGHAT and CDR2 is FQNNGV. CDR3 in DNA: TGTGCCAGCAGCTTAGGGCTAGCGGGAGGGCCCGGGCAGTACTTC. Amino acid sequence: CASSLGLAGGPGQYF.

The rearrangement joins TRBV12-3 or TRBV12-4 to TRBJ1-2, with 8 bases matching TRBD1. The CDR3 extends over 13 amino acids. The ends lost 7 bases at V and 2 bases at J; junction bases unmatched: 3. The CDR3 DNA is TGTGCCAGCACGAGACAGGGGAACTATGGCTACACCTTC. This encodes CASTRQGNYGYTF.

J is TRBJ2-7 and V is TRBV7-2; a possible D gene is TRBD1 (6 bases). Germline CDR1 is SGHTA and CDR2 is FQGNSA. CDR3 length: 14 residues. Trimming stripped 4 bases from V and 1 base from J, with 11 bases between. The CDR3 DNA reads as TGTGCCAGCAGCTCAGGGGCGCCGTCCTACGAGCAGTACTTC. Translating it yields CASSSGAPSYEQYF.

The chain has TRBV19 and TRBJ1-5; tentative D call: TRBD1 (5 bases). CDR1 is LNHDA and CDR2 is SQIVND in the germline V gene (reference sequence). The CDR3 contains 14 residues. V was shortened by 7 bases and J by 1 base, with 11 bases between the two germline ends. The CDR3 here is CASTLWDSNQPQHF. Written as DNA, the CDR3 is TGTGCCAGTACCCTCTGGGACAGCAATCAGCCCCAGCATTTT.

The rearrangement joins TRBV7-2 to TRBJ2-1; D is undetermined. The CDR3 loop spans 12 amino acids. V was cut by 2 bases and J by 7 bases, with 6 bases left in between. Germline V gene data show CDR1 as SGHTA and CDR2 as FQGNSA. The CDR3 DNA reads TGTGCCAGCAGCTTAAACTCTAATGAGCAGTTCTTC. This translates into CASSLNSNEQFF.

Regarding this clonotype: Germline and junction disagree at one end, which may indicate a read error. J is TRBJ1-1 and V is TRBV2; D possibly corresponds to TRBD1 (6 bases). From germline, CDR1 is SNHLY and CDR2 FYNNEI. CDR3 length: 11 amino acids. The CDR3 region is CSGAVNTEAFF. In nucleotides, the CDR3 is TGCTCGGGGGCAGTGAACACTGAAGCTTTCTTT.

V gene TRBV29-1 combines with J gene TRBJ2-3, with 14 nucleotides matching TRBD2. The junction had 3 bases not matched to a gene; V was cut back by 4 bases and J by 6 bases. The germline CDR1 and CDR2 sequences are SQVTM and ANQGSEA. The CDR3 is 14 residues long. The CDR3: CSVGRLAGGDTQYF. CDR3 nucleotide sequence: TGCAGCGTTGGAAGACTAGCGGGAGGGGATACGCAGTATTTT.

The chain recombines TRBV7-9 with TRBJ2-3; D gene ambiguous. CDR3 length: 16 residues. The V end lost 5 bases, the J end lost 2 bases, and 17 bases lay between the germline ends. Germline V CDR1 and CDR2: SEHNR, FQNEAQ (reference sequence). The CDR3 sequence: CASSLANSRATDTQYF. CDR3 sequence (DNA): TGTGCCAGCAGCCTTGCTAACTCCCGGGCCACAGATACGCAGTATTTT. The variable domain in full, completed from reference TRBV7-9 and TRBJ2-3, reads DTGVSQNPRHKITKRGQNVTFRCDPISEHNRLYWYRQTLGQGPEFLTYFQNEAQLEKSRLLSDRFSAERPKGSFSTLEIQRTEQGDSAMYLCASSLANSRATDTQYFGPGTRLTVL.

V and J are TRBV4-3 and TRBJ2-3, with TRBD1 as a possible D gene (6 bases). CDR1 is LGHNA, CDR2 YSLEER, per germline. This CDR3 region has 17 residues. The V gene lost 0 bases and the J gene lost 5 bases, with 18 bases spanning the gap. CDR3 region: CASSQEMQGLVLDTQYF. CDR3 nucleotide sequence: TGCGCCAGCAGCCAAGAGATGCAGGGGCTCGTATTAGATACGCAGTATTTT.

The chain has TRBV5-5 and TRBJ2-2, with 9 nucleotides matching TRBD1. This CDR3 contains 15 residues. Germline V lookup: CDR1 SGHKS, CDR2 YYEKEE (reference sequence). V was clipped by 3 bases and J by 5 bases; unmatched bases: 5. In DNA, the CDR3 is TGTGCCAGCAGCTGGACAGGGGAGGAGACCGGGGAGCTGTTTTTT. This encodes CASSWTGEETGELFF.

The chain is built from TRBV7-6 and TRBJ2-5, with TRBD2 matching over 10 bases. The V gene end was trimmed by 0 bases and the J gene end by 4 bases; junction bases not matched to a gene: 2. The CDR3 is made up of 15 amino acids. CDR1 and CDR2 from the germline V gene are SGHVS and FNYEAQ. CDR3 bases: TGTGCCAGCAGCTTAGCATCTAGCGGGAGAGAGACCCAGTACTTC. This translates into CASSLASSGRETQYF.

The chain employs TRBV29-1 and TRBJ2-7, with 7 bases lining up with TRBD1. The CDR3 is 12 amino acids. Trimming took 8 bases from V and 2 from J; bases not matched to a gene: 6. CDR1 is SQVTM, CDR2 ANQGSEA, per germline. The CDR3 DNA follows: TGCAGCATTCGGACAGGACCCTACGAGCAGTACTTC. Translation gives CSIRTGPYEQYF.

The V and J genes are TRBV6-5 and TRBJ2-7; 8 bases match TRBD2. Trimming removed 3 bases from V and 1 base from J; junction bases left unmatched: 14. Germline lookup yields CDR1 MNHEY and CDR2 SVGAGI. The CDR3 is made up of 18 amino acids. Here the CDR3 DNA reads TGTGCCAGCAGTTATGGGGGCCCGGGGACTAGGAAGTCCTACGAGCAGTACTTC. As protein: CASSYGGPGTRKSYEQYF.

The V call is TRBV6-6, the J call TRBJ1-3; D remains ambiguous. The CDR3 covers 15 residues. The germline V gene encodes CDR1 MNHNY and CDR2 SVGAGI (reference sequence). V lost 0 bases, J lost 0 bases, and 6 bases lay in between. The CDR3 reads CASSYSGPSGNTIYF. The CDR3, as DNA: TGTGCCAGCAGTTACTCCGGGCCCTCTGGAAACACCATATATTTT.

V and J are TRBV7-9 and TRBJ2-7, with D hard to call. V was pared by 2 bases and J by 3 bases, with 8 bases between. Germline CDR1 SEHNR, CDR2 FQNEAQ (reference sequence). This CDR3 has 13 residues. The CDR3 here is CASSLQLNYEQYF. CDR3 DNA sequence: TGTGCCAGCAGCTTACAATTAAACTACGAGCAGTACTTC.

V and J are TRBV27 and TRBJ2-7, with a tentative D call TRBD2 (6 bases). Germline CDR1 MNHEY, CDR2 SMNVEV (reference sequence). V lost 3 bases and J lost 4, with 10 bases in between. The CDR3 has 13 amino acids. This CDR3 reads CASSFGGTYEQYF. CDR3 coding DNA: TGTGCCAGCAGTTTTGGGGGGACGTACGAGCAGTACTTC.

This chain connects TRBV7-9 to TRBJ1-1; D might be TRBD1 (6 bases). The CDR3 spans 15 residues. V was trimmed by 5 bases and J by 4 bases, leaving 17 bases between them. Germline loops: CDR1 SEHNR, CDR2 FQNEAQ (reference sequence). The CDR3, as DNA: TGTGCCAGCAGCCAAGGGGGGGTAGTCGGCACTGAAGCTTTCTTT. This codes for CASSQGGVVGTEAFF.

This rearrangement joins TRBV6-2 or TRBV6-3 to TRBJ2-5; D gene unclear. CDR1 and CDR2 from the germline V gene are MNHEY and SVGEGT. V was pared by 2 bases and J by 2 bases, with 21 bases between. This CDR3 has 18 residues. CDR3 sequence (DNA): TGTGCCAGCAGTTACGAGTCAGGAGAAAGAGCTGAACAAGAGACCCAGTACTTC. Protein product: CASSYESGERAEQETQYF.

The gene calls are TRBV30 and TRBJ2-1; 15 nucleotides agree with TRBD2. Germline V gene sequence: CDR1 GTSNPN, CDR2 SVGIG (reference sequence). V lost 4 bases and J lost 9; bases outside the gene matches: 10. There are 16 residues in the CDR3. This CDR3 is CAWKAQGLAGGSEQFF. The CDR3 nucleotides are TGTGCCTGGAAGGCACAAGGACTAGCGGGAGGGAGTGAGCAGTTCTTC.